This T cell receptor beta chain derives from a study of shared clonotypes between healthy human individuals. On the study more broadly: The donors, a couple of women and a few men, were aged 18 to 49.

Deep-level settings were used for running the assay. Here immunoSEQ multiplex PCR was the method, and the copy in TCRdb shows in-frame clones only, minus some. The data show about 1.5 million clones, roughly 96% seen once. Germline lookup yields CDR1 MNHNS and CDR2 SASEGT. CDR3 length equals 15 residues. V lost 2 bases and J 5 bases, leaving 16 bases between the germline ends. Remarks on this clone: The target antigen is unknown.

Points from the study as a whole: Naive subsets typically showed greater estimated richness than memory subsets.

The chain combines TRBV6-1 with TRBJ2-7; D is uncertain. The clonotype comes from a man in his thirties or forties in good health. Input material: naive CD4+ T cells sorted from blood. Specified subset: CD45RA+ positively selected. The CDR3 DNA reads TGTGCCAGCAGTGAATTAGGCAGCGATTCCCACGAGCAGTACTTC. Translated: CASSELGSDSHEQYF.